These T cell receptor beta chains were read from a single sample in a study of CD8+CD57+ T cells in acquired aplastic anemia. TCRdb independently ran MiXCR on the reads; one entry per CDR3 protein. The data show 250,000 to 350,000 distinct CDR3 sequences, roughly three fifths seen once. The sample comprised sorted CD4+, CD8+, or CD8+CD57+ T cells (not recorded which) from PBMCs. The receptors were gathered from a human donor with severe aplastic anemia or a healthy control (not recorded which). Both conserved end residues are part of each CDR3. The order of the fields is clone size, J gene, V gene, D gene, CDR3 protein, CDR3 DNA. D genes are given only for firm matches. Clone size, where shown, is once, few, many, or a class for clones that have expanded.

>-|TRBJ2-3|TRBV15|-
CATSRGVDTQYF
TGTGCCACCAGCAGAGGCGTAGATACGCAGTACTTT
>many|TRBJ1-2|TRBV7-9|TRBD1
CASRGQYGYTF
TGTGCCAGCAGGGGACAGTATGGCTACACCTTC
>-|TRBJ1-6|TRBV10-3|-
CAMRDGSSPLHF
TGTGCCATGCGGGACGGTAGTTCACCCCTCCACTTT
>-|TRBJ2-7|TRBV7-3|-
CASSQVEAGGGGEQYF
TGCGCCAGCAGCCAAGTAGAGGCAGGGGGGGGAGGGGAGCAGTACTTC
>-|TRBJ2-5|TRBV5-1|-
CASSLYGQYQETQYF
TGCGCCAGCAGCTTGTATGGGCAGTACCAAGAGACCCAGTACTTC
>few|TRBJ2-1|TRBV7-7|-
CASSPRTSNEQFF
TGTGCTAGCAGCCCTCGGACCAGCAATGAGCAGTTCTTC
>many|TRBJ1-2|TRBV30|TRBD1
CAWSAQGGYGYTF
TGTGCCTGGAGTGCACAGGGGGGATATGGCTACACCTTC
>many|TRBJ2-5|TRBV7-2|-
CASSLAGGTTETQYF
TGTGCCAGCAGCTTAGCCGGGGGGACAACAGAGACCCAGTACTTC
>-|TRBJ2-3|TRBV5-1|TRBD1
CASSFGAGGTDTQYF
TGCGCCAGCAGCTTTGGGGCAGGGGGAACAGATACGCAGTATTTT
>many|TRBJ2-3|TRBV12-5|TRBD2
CASGPTSVFTDTQYF
TGTGCTAGTGGTCCGACTAGCGTTTTCACAGATACGCAGTATTTT
>-|TRBJ2-2|TRBV9|-
CASSQEGDLVTGELFF
TGTGCCAGCAGCCAAGAAGGCGATCTAGTCACCGGGGAGCTGTTTTTT
>-|TRBJ2-5|TRBV9|-
CASSGTQETQYF
TGCGCCAGCAGCGGCACCCAAGAGACCCAGTACTTC
>-|TRBJ1-5|TRBV10-2|-
CASSEGQISNQPQHF
TGCGCCAGCAGTGAAGGTCAGATTAGCAATCAGCCCCAGCATTTT
>-|TRBJ1-6|TRBV10-3|TRBD1
CAISGQGYDNSPLHF
TGTGCCATCAGTGGACAGGGATACGATAATTCACCCCTCCACTTT
>-|TRBJ1-3|TRBV7-6|-
CASSLLEGNTIYF
TGTGCCAGCAGCTTATTGGAGGGAAACACCATATATTTT
>-|TRBJ2-7|TRBV2|-
CASSEQDSTYEQYF
TGTGCCAGCAGTGAACAGGACAGCACCTACGAGCAGTACTTC
>-|TRBJ1-5|TRBV20-1|TRBD1
CSAREAGGSQPQHF
TGCAGTGCTAGAGAGGCAGGGGGCAGTCAGCCCCAGCATTTT
>-|TRBJ1-4|TRBV9|-
CASSVGSTNEKLFF
TGTGCCAGCAGCGTCGGTAGTACTAATGAAAAACTGTTTTTT
>few|TRBJ1-4|TRBV7-9|TRBD1
CASSLYRDRDEKLFF
TGTGCCAGCAGCCTCTATCGGGACAGGGACGAAAAACTGTTTTTT
>-|TRBJ2-7|TRBV6-5|TRBD1
CASSYSRDRVVEQYF
TGTGCCAGCAGTTACTCCAGGGACAGGGTCGTCGAGCAGTACTTC
>-|TRBJ1-1|TRBV7-9|TRBD1
CASSSTGAVTEAFF
TGTGCCAGCAGCTCGACAGGGGCGGTGACTGAAGCTTTCTTT
>-|TRBJ1-5|TRBV19|-
CASSIVPSNQPQHF
TGTGCCAGTAGTATAGTCCCAAGCAATCAGCCCCAGCATTTT
>-|TRBJ2-7|TRBV29-1|TRBD2
CSVEFASGRDHEQYF
TGCAGCGTTGAGTTCGCTAGCGGGAGGGATCACGAGCAGTACTTC
>-|TRBJ1-1|TRBV20-1|-
CQGRNFMNTEAFF
TGCCAAGGCAGAAATTTCATGAACACTGAAGCTTTCTTT
>-|TRBJ1-5|TRBV20-1|-
CSARAPGASRVSNQPQHF
TGCAGTGCTAGAGCCCCAGGGGCGTCCAGGGTGAGCAATCAGCCCCAGCATTTT
>-|TRBJ1-1|TRBV6-5|-
CASRKGLGLNTDAFF
TGTGCCAGCAGAAAGGGACTGGGACTGAACACTGACGCTTTCTTT
>many|TRBJ2-3|TRBV28|TRBD2
CASSPPGLAVSTDTQYF
TGTGCCAGCAGTCCCCCGGGACTAGCGGTTAGCACAGATACGCAGTATTTT
>-|TRBJ2-2|TRBV7-6|TRBD2
CASSLVSLRLAGGSKELFF
TGTGCCAGCAGCTTAGTGTCCCTCCGACTAGCGGGGGGGAGCAAGGAGCTGTTTTTT
>-|TRBJ1-5|TRBV19|TRBD1
CASSIGTGSKAQHF
TGTGCCAGTAGTATAGGGACAGGGTCCAAAGCCCAGCATTTT
>few|TRBJ1-2|TRBV25-1|-
CASSELNRPGYTF
TGTGCCAGCAGTGAACTTAACAGACCTGGCTACACCTTC
>-|TRBJ2-3|TRBV7-9|-
CASSSYRVYTQYF
TGTGCCAGCAGCTCATACAGGGTTTATACGCAGTATTTT
>-|TRBJ1-1|TRBV12-3/TRBV12-4|-
CAHTGRAGTEAFF
TGTGCCCATACGGGCAGGGCGGGCACTGAAGCTTTCTTT
>once|TRBJ2-7|TRBV19|-
CASSIRRGPYEQYF
TGTGCCAGTAGTATAAGGCGAGGTCCCTACGAGCAGTACTTC
>many|TRBJ2-5|TRBV9|-
CASSATGQQETQYF
TGTGCCAGCAGCGCGACAGGTCAACAAGAGACCCAGTACTTC
>many|TRBJ2-7|TRBV18|-
CASSSRDGGYEQYF
TGTGCCAGCTCGTCCCGGGACGGTGGCTACGAGCAGTACTTC
>-|TRBJ1-6|TRBV15|-
CATSRDSYSPLHF
TGTGCCACCAGCAGAGATTCCTATTCACCCCTCCACTTT
>-|TRBJ1-1|TRBV5-4|TRBD1
CASSSNWEGTGGRDTEAFF
TGTGCCAGCAGCTCTAATTGGGAGGGGACAGGGGGCAGGGACACTGAAGCTTTCTTT
>-|TRBJ1-6|TRBV7-8|TRBD1
CASSPAQGALHF
TGTGCCAGCAGCCCCGCGCAGGGGGCCCTCCACTTT
>-|TRBJ2-5|TRBV19|TRBD2
CAGSGPSGVQETQYF
TGTGCCGGTAGTGGGCCCAGCGGGGTCCAAGAGACCCAGTACTTC
>-|TRBJ2-7|TRBV19|-
CASSPPSTGTGPDEQYF
TGTGCCAGTAGTCCCCCCTCTACCGGGACCGGACCCGACGAGCAGTACTTC
>-|TRBJ2-2|TRBV7-8|-
CASSSESWTVTGELFF
TGTGCCAGCAGCTCCGAATCCTGGACAGTCACCGGGGAGCTGTTTTTT
>-|TRBJ1-1|TRBV6-5|-
CASRQGARAFF
TGTGCCAGCAGACAGGGTGCTCGCGCTTTCTTT
>-|TRBJ2-5|TRBV5-1|TRBD2
CASSLGLAGNQYF
TGCGCCAGCAGCTTGGGGCTAGCGGGTAACCAGTACTTC
>-|TRBJ2-5|TRBV7-8|TRBD2
CASSLLYLAGEGETQYF
TGTGCCAGCAGCTTATTGTATCTAGCGGGGGAAGGAGAGACCCAGTACTTC
>few|TRBJ1-4|TRBV11-3|TRBD1
CASSFQGGPPAPTNEKLFF
TGTGCCAGCAGCTTCCAGGGGGGCCCCCCGGCCCCAACTAATGAAAAACTGTTTTTT
>-|TRBJ1-2|TRBV7-2|-
CASSLVEGQGYGYTF
TGTGCCAGCAGCTTAGTGGAGGGCCAGGGATATGGCTACACCTTC
>many|TRBJ1-6|TRBV6-5|-
CASSRVSYDNSPLHF
TGTGCCAGCAGCAGAGTATCTTACGATAATTCACCCCTCCACTTT